The TCR beta chain under discussion was sequenced for a study of patients and donors after allogeneic stem cell transplantation. TCRdb re-called the RT-PCR reads with MiXCR, one entry per CDR3 protein. The table shows roughly 880,000 distinct CDR3 sequences, with more than 15% occurring only once. The CDR3 is 13 amino acids. Germline loops: CDR1 MNHEY, CDR2 SMNVEV (reference sequence). Trimming cost V 7 bases and J 8 bases, with 17 bases left between them. The source material was blood, either unsorted or a sorted T cell fraction (not recorded which). The chain links TRBV27 to TRBJ1-2; D not resolved. This clonotype was obtained from a human donor who was either an allogeneic HSCT recipient or a stem cell or donor lymphocyte infusion donor (not recorded which). It is not recorded whose cells these are; they may come from a transplant donor. Here the CDR3 reads CASTGIFTRGYTF. Written as DNA, the CDR3 is TGTGCCAGCACCGGGATCTTCACTAGGGGCTACACCTTC.